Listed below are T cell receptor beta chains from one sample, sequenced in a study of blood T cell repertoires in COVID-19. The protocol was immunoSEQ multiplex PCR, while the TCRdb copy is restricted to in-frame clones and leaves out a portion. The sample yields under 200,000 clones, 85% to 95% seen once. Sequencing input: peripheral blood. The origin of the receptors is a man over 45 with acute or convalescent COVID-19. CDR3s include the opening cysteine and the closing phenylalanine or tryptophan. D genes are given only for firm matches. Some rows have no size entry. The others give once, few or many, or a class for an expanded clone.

TGTGCCAGCAGTTCGGCCGGGACAGGGTACGAAAAACTGTTTTTT | CASSSAGTGYEKLFF | once | TRBJ1-4 | TRBD1 | TRBV28
TGTGCCAGCAGCCATAGAACCGGGACAGGAGATGGCTACACCTTC | CASSHRTGTGDGYTF | . | TRBJ1-2 | TRBD1 | TRBV6-6
TGTGCCATCAGTGAGTCCAGCGGGGGGGCAAGGGGTACGCAGTATTTT | CAISESSGGARGTQYF | . | TRBJ2-3 | TRBD2 | TRBV10-3
TGTGCCAGCAGTCAAAACGGTGGGGCTAGCAATCAGCCCCAGCATTTT | CASSQNGGASNQPQHF | . | TRBJ1-5 | . | TRBV5-4
TGTGCCAGCAGCCGGGGACTAGCGAACCAAGAGACCCAGTACTTC | CASSRGLANQETQYF | . | TRBJ2-5 | TRBD2 | TRBV7-9
TGTGCCTGGAGTGTACGGCCGGCAGGGGGCAGGGGTCGGTATGGCTACACCTTC | CAWSVRPAGGRGRYGYTF | . | TRBJ1-2 | TRBD1 | TRBV30
TGTGCCTGGAGTTCCGGGTCGGGTTGGGGCAATCAGCCCCAGCATTTT | CAWSSGSGWGNQPQHF | few | TRBJ1-5 | . | TRBV30
TGCGCCAGCAGCTTGGCCGGGGGCACAGATACGCAGTATTTT | CASSLAGGTDTQYF | . | TRBJ2-3 | . | TRBV5-1
TGTGCCAGCAGTTCACGGACTAGCGGACTCCAAGAGACCCAGTACTTC | CASSSRTSGLQETQYF | . | TRBJ2-5 | TRBD2 | TRBV28
TGTGCCAGCAGTTTAAGCGGGACTGGAAGCTACGAGCAGTACTTC | CASSLSGTGSYEQYF | . | TRBJ2-7 | TRBD2 | TRBV27
TGTGCCAGCAGCTTAGCTCTTAGATCAAACACTGAAGCTTTCTTT | CASSLALRSNTEAFF | . | TRBJ1-1 | . | TRBV7-6
TGTGCCAGCAGCTTAGGCCGTAGCGGGGGAGTCAATGAGCAGTTCTTC | CASSLGRSGGVNEQFF | . | TRBJ2-1 | TRBD2 | TRBV11-3
TGTGCCAGCAGCGGCCGGCGCGGGGGGGCCAATTCAGATACGCAGTATTTT | CASSGRRGGANSDTQYF | . | TRBJ2-3 | TRBD2 | TRBV7-2
TGTGCCAGCAGTTTACCTCCGTCCGGGTCGGGGAACACTGAAGCTTTCTTT | CASSLPPSGSGNTEAFF | once | TRBJ1-1 | . | TRBV28
TGTGCCAGCAGCCAAGGGACGGGAGGGCCAGATACGCAGTATTTT | CASSQGTGGPDTQYF | . | TRBJ2-3 | TRBD2 | TRBV14
TGTGCCAGCAGTTTATCGAGGGGGTATAGCAATCAGCCCCAGCATTTT | CASSLSRGYSNQPQHF | . | TRBJ1-5 | . | TRBV28
TGTGCCAGTAGAAGGGGACAGGGCAAATCCGTCGCCGCTGGGACTAGCGGGAGAGGGGAGCTGTTTTTT | CASRRGQGKSVAAGTSGRGELFF | . | TRBJ2-2 | TRBD2 | TRBV19
TGTGCCAGCAGCTCCAGGGACAGTACCTCTGGGGTGGTCTACGAGCAGTACTTC | CASSSRDSTSGVVYEQYF | . | TRBJ2-7 | TRBD1 | TRBV7-9
TGTGCCAGCAGCCAGGGGACAGGGGGCAATGAGCAGTTCTTC | CASSQGTGGNEQFF | . | TRBJ2-1 | TRBD1 | TRBV4-2
TGTGCCAGTAGTACCCTAGCGGGAGTTGGCAATGAGCAGTTCTTC | CASSTLAGVGNEQFF | . | TRBJ2-1 | TRBD2 | TRBV19
TGTGCCACGGGATATAGACAGGGGAATAACTATGGCTACACCTTC | CATGYRQGNNYGYTF | . | TRBJ1-2 | TRBD1 | TRBV6-5
TGTGCCAGCAGCTCCCTAATCGGGCCGGGAGTACTCCACGAGCAGTACTTC | CASSSLIGPGVLHEQYF | . | TRBJ2-7 | . | TRBV5-8
TGTGCCAGCAGCTTAGTCGTGGGAGTAGGGGAGCAGTACTTC | CASSLVVGVGEQYF | . | TRBJ2-7 | . | TRBV7-9
TGTGCCAGCAGCTCCGAACTAGCGGGAGATTACGAGCAGTACTTC | CASSSELAGDYEQYF | . | TRBJ2-7 | TRBD2 | TRBV7-9
TGTGCCAGCAGTCGCCCCGGGACAGGGGTCGGCTACACCTTC | CASSRPGTGVGYTF | . | TRBJ1-2 | TRBD1 | TRBV6-2/TRBV6-3
TGTGCCAGCAGCTTAGACGCCGGGACAGGGGTTTCGGGCACTGAAGCTTTCTTT | CASSLDAGTGVSGTEAFF | few | TRBJ1-1 | TRBD1 | TRBV11-2
TGTGCCAGCAGCCAAGAACGACAGACTAATCAGCCCCAGCATTTT | CASSQERQTNQPQHF | few | TRBJ1-5 | . | TRBV4-2
TGTGCCAGCAGAGGAGGGGGCCAACTTTCCTACGAGCAGTACTTC | CASRGGGQLSYEQYF | . | TRBJ2-7 | . | TRBV6-5
TGTGCCAGCAGTTTTACAACAGGGAGGGGTGAAAAACTGTTTTTT | CASSFTTGRGEKLFF | . | TRBJ1-4 | . | TRBV28